The sequence of this T cell receptor (beta chain) was determined in a study of shared clonotypes between healthy human individuals. This CDR3 is 14 amino acids long. V was trimmed by 6 bases and J by 1 base, leaving 12 bases between them. Germline CDR1 SGHRS, CDR2 YFSETQ. The method was immunoSEQ multiplex PCR; TCRdb's version includes in-frame clones alone and lacks a portion of them. The sample has 470,000 or so clones; around 73% are singletons. Sequenced sample: PBMCs. This receptor was identified in a woman aged 40 to 49 in good health. Some clones in this sample may be carry-over from other donors' samples. The chain couples TRBV5-1 to TRBJ2-3; D unresolved. The CDR3: CASKATPRTDTQYF. As DNA, the CDR3 is TGCGCCAGCAAGGCGACCCCTCGCACAGATACGCAGTATTTT.